The next 4 T cell receptor beta chains were all read from a single sample in a study of T-cell memory formation after mild COVID-19. TCRdb passed the 5' RACE reads through MiXCR, listing each CDR3 protein once. The data contain almost 350,000 distinct CDR3 sequences, 20% to 25% of them singletons. Sequenced input: PBMCs or a T cell subset sorted from them (not recorded which). The origin of the receptors is a man between 18 and 29 years old who had mild COVID-19 (a few samples of this study predate the infection). Cell type and time point are not known.

This clonotype was observed a few times. The chain joins TRBV5-5 to TRBJ1-5; D not resolved. CDR1 is SGHKS and CDR2 is YYEKEE in the germline V gene (reference sequence). This CDR3 is built from 16 residues. Trimming removed 3 bases at V and 2 bases at J, with 15 bases between. The CDR3 bases are TGTGCCAGCAGCTCCTCGTTCTTCATAGGCAATCAGCCCCAGCATTTT. Amino acids: CASSSSFFIGNQPQHF.

This clonotype was counted many times. V is TRBV7-2 and J is TRBJ1-1, with a possible D match to TRBD1 (5 bases). The germline V gene encodes CDR1 SGHTA and CDR2 FQGNSA. The CDR3 loop spans 13 amino acids. Trimming took 5 bases from V and 4 from J, leaving 11 bases between them. The CDR3 sequence: CASSLQGSTEAFF. CDR3 nucleotides: TGTGCCAGCAGCCTCCAGGGTAGCACTGAAGCTTTCTTT. The full variable domain, its missing parts supplied by reference TRBV7-2 and TRBJ1-1, is GAGVSQSPSNKVTEKGKDVELRCDPISGHTALYWYRQSLGQGLEFLIYFQGNSAPDKSGLPSDRFSAERTGGSVSTLTIQRTQQEDSAVYLCASSLQGSTEAFFGQGTRLTVV.

The rearrangement uses TRBV6-5 and TRBJ2-3; D call uncertain. V was clipped by 8 bases and J by 7 bases, with 13 bases between them. Germline assignment: CDR1 MNHEY and CDR2 SVGAGI. The CDR3 runs 12 residues. CDR3 sequence reads: CASGRNRYTQYF. DNA of the CDR3: TGTGCCAGCGGCAGAAACAGATATACGCAGTATTTT.

The rearrangement uses TRBV20-1 and TRBJ2-1; the D gene could be TRBD1 or TRBD2 (5 bases each). This CDR3 spans 14 amino acids. The ends were cut back, 5 bases at V and 6 bases at J, with 17 bases in the middle. Germline CDR1 DFQATT, CDR2 SNEGSKA (reference sequence). The CDR3 loop reads CSAAGTAKGNEQFF. The CDR3 DNA is TGCAGTGCTGCCGGGACGGCCAAGGGCAATGAGCAGTTCTTC.